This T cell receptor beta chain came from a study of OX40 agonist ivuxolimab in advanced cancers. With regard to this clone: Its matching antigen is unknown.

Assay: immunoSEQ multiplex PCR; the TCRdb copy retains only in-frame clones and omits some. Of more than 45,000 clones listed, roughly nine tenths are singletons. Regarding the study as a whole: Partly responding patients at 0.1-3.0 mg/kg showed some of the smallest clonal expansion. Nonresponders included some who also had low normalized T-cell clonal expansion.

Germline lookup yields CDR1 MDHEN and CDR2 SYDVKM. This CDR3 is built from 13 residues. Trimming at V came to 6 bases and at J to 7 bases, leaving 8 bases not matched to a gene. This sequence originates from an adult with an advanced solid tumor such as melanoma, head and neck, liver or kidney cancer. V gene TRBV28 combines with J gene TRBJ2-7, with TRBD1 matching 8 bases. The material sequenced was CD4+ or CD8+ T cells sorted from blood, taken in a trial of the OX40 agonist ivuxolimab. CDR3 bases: TGTGCCAGCAGGCCGGACAGGGTGTGGGAGCAGTACTTC. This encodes CASRPDRVWEQYF.